This section outlines one T cell receptor (beta chain) sequence together with its context. The source of the sample is a study of blood T cell repertoires in COVID-19. The germline CDR1 and CDR2 sequences are SGHDN and FVKESK. V lost 4 bases and J 2 bases, leaving 12 bases between the germline ends. This CDR3 is 14 amino acids long. Original analysis: Amplification of reference gene primers was used by the study to estimate nucleated cell counts. Using immunoSEQ multiplex PCR, the repertoire was profiled, and TCRdb retains in-frame clones only, with some absent. V and J calls plus clone size are reproduced from that table; the DNA served to infer D and trimming. The profile covers approximately 230,000 clones, with just over 85% appearing a single time and less than 20% taken by the ten largest. Participants were aged about 18 to 100 years from roughly 26 US areas. Participants had their cohort set by participant-reported clinical history. The study counted Cohort 3 donors as recovered given two negative PCRs, clearance, or symptom resolution.

The TCR sequence derives from a young man who had recovered from COVID-19. The sample comprised PBMCs or T cells enriched from blood (not recorded which). This chain links TRBV14 with TRBJ2-7; D remains unclear. CDR3 nucleotide sequence: TGTGCCAGCAGCCGACCGGGTCGGACCTACGAGCAGTACTTC. This translates into CASSRPGRTYEQYF.